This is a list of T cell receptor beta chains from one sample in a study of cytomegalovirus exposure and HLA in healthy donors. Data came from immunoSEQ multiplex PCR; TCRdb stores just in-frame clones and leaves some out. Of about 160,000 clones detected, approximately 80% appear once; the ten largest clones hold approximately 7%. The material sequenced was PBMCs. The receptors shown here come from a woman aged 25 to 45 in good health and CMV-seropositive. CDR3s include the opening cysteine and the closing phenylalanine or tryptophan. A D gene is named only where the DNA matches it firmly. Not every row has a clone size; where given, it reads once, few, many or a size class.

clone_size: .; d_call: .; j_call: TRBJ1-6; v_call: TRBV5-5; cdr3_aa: CASSKVQGTYNSPLHF; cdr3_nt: TGTGCCAGCAGCAAGGTGCAGGGCACCTATAATTCACCCCTCCACTTT
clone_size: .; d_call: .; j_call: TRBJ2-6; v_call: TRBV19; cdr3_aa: CASSMRDTGANVLTF; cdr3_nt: TGTGCCAGTAGTATGAGGGATACTGGGGCCAACGTCCTGACTTTC
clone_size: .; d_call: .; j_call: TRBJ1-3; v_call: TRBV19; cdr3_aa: CATLGWTDSEGNTIYF; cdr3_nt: TGTGCCACCCTCGGGTGGACAGATTCCGAGGGAAACACCATATATTTT
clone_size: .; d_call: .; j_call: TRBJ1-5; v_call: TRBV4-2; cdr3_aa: CASSQEWGPRGWPQHF; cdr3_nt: TGTGCCAGCAGCCAAGAGTGGGGTCCTAGGGGATGGCCCCAGCATTTT
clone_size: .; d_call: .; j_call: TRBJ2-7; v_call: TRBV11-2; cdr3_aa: CASSLEKRGQGFKQYF; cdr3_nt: TGTGCCAGCAGCTTAGAAAAGAGGGGCCAGGGGTTTAAGCAGTACTTC
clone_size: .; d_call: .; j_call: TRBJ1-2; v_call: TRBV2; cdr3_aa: CASRPGGSTNYGYTF; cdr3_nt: TGTGCCAGCCGACCCGGGGGGAGTACTAACTATGGCTACACCTTC
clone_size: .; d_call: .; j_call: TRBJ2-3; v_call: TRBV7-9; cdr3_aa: CASSPRGSTDTQYF; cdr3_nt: TGTGCCAGCAGCCCTAGGGGCAGCACAGATACGCAGTATTTT
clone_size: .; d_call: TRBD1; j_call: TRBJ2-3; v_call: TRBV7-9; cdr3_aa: CASRDRVATDTQYF; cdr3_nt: TGTGCCAGCAGGGACAGGGTAGCGACAGATACGCAGTATTTT
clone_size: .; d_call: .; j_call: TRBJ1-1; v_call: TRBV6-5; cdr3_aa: CASSSLGGHEAFF; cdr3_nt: TGTGCCAGCAGTTCCCTAGGAGGGCATGAAGCTTTCTTT
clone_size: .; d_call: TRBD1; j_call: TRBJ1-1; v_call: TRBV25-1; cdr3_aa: CASAEVRGQAFF; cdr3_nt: TGTGCCAGCGCTGAGGTAAGGGGGCAAGCTTTCTTT
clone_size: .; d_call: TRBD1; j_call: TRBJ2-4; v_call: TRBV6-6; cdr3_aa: CASSYGQGATNIQYF; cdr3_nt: TGTGCCAGCAGTTACGGGCAGGGGGCAACAAACATTCAGTACTTC
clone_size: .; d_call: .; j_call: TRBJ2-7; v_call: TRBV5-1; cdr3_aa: CASSNPKSSYEQYF; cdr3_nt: TGCGCCAGCAGTAACCCCAAGAGCTCCTACGAGCAGTACTTC
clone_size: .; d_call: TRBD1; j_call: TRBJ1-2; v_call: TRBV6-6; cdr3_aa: CASSHRQGPNYGYTF; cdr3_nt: TGTGCCAGCAGCCACCGACAGGGGCCTAACTATGGCTACACCTTC
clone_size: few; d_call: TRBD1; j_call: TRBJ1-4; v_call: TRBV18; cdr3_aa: CASSRLGQGSEEGLFF; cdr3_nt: TGTGCCAGCTCCCGACTCGGACAGGGGTCGGAGGAGGGACTGTTTTTT
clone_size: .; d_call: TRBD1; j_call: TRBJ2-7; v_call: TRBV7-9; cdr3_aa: CSSSLTPGTGTGYEQYF; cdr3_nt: TGTTCCAGCAGCTTAACCCCCGGGACAGGGACTGGGTACGAGCAGTACTTC
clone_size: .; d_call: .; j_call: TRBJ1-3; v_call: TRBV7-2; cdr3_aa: CASTRTALRPVSGNTIYF; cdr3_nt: TGTGCCAGCACGAGGACAGCCCTGAGGCCGGTATCTGGAAACACCATATATTTT
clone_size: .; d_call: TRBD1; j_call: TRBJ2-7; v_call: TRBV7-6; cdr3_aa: CASSLAPGQGLYEQYF; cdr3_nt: TGTGCCAGCAGCTTAGCGCCGGGACAGGGATTGTACGAGCAGTACTTC
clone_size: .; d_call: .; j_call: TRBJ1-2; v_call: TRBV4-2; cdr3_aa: CASSQDQSFLYGYTF; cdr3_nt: TGTGCCAGCAGCCAAGATCAGTCTTTCCTCTATGGCTACACCTTC
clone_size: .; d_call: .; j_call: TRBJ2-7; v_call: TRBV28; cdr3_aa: CASSPLTAYSYEQYF; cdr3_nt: TGTGCCAGCAGTCCCCTGACAGCTTACTCCTACGAGCAGTACTTC
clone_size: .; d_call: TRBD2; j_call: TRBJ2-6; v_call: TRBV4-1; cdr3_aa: CASRLSPSGGDYGANVLTF; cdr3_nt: TGCGCCAGCAGGCTTAGCCCTAGCGGGGGGGATTATGGGGCCAACGTCCTGACTTTC
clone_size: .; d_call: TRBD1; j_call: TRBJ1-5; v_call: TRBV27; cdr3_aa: CASSRQGRANQPQHF; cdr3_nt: TGTGCCAGCAGTAGACAGGGGAGAGCCAATCAGCCCCAGCATTTT
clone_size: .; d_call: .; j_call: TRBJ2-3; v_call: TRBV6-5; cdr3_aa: CASSYVTQRDTQYF; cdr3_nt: TGTGCCAGCAGTTACGTCACACAGAGAGATACGCAGTATTTT
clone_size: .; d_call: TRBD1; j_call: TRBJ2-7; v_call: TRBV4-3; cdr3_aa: CASSHATGTGGYEQYF; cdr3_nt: TGCGCCAGCAGCCACGCTACCGGGACAGGGGGCTACGAGCAGTACTTC
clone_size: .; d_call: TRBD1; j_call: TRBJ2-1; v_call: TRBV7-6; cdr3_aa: CASSVVRTGEMNEQFF; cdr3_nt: TGTGCCAGCAGCGTCGTACGGACAGGGGAAATGAATGAGCAGTTCTTC
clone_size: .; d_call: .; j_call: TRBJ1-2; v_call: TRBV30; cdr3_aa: CAWSWSWAYGYTF; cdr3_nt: TGTGCCTGGAGTTGGTCGTGGGCCTATGGCTACACCTTC
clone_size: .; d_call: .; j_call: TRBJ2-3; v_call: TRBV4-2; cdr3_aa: CASSQDFYQGTDTQYF; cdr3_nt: TGTGCCAGCAGCCAAGATTTCTACCAGGGCACAGATACGCAGTATTTT
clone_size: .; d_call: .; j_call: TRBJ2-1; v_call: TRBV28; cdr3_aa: CASSPPVAYNEQFF; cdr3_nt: TGTGCCAGCAGTCCGCCGGTGGCCTACAATGAGCAGTTCTTC
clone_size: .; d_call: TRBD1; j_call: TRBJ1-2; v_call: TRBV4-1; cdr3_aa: CASSQIDRANYGYTF; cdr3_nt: TGCGCCAGCAGCCAAATCGACAGGGCCAACTATGGCTACACCTTC
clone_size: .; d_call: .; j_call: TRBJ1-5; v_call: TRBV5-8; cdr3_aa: CASSLGQEGRGNQPQHF; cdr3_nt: TGTGCCAGCAGCTTGGGACAGGAAGGCAGGGGAAATCAGCCCCAGCATTTT
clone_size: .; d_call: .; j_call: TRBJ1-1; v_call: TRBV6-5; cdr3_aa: CASSYWGRGNTEAFF; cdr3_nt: TGTGCCAGCAGTTACTGGGGCAGGGGCAACACTGAAGCTTTCTTT
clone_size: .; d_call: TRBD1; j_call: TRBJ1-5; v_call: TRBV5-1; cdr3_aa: CASSLSYQGVGSNQPQHF; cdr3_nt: TGCGCCAGCAGCTTGTCCTATCAGGGGGTGGGGAGCAATCAGCCCCAGCATTTT
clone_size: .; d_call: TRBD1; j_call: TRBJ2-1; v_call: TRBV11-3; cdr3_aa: CASSRQGDSYNEQFF; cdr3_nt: TGTGCCAGCAGCCGACAGGGTGACTCCTACAATGAGCAGTTCTTC
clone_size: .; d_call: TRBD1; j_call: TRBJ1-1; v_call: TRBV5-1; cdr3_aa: CASGHPLGQDHTEAFF; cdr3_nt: TGCGCCAGCGGACATCCACTTGGACAGGATCACACTGAAGCTTTCTTT
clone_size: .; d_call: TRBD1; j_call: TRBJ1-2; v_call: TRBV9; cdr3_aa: CASSPRQGANYGYTF; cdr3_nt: TGTGCCAGCAGCCCCAGACAGGGAGCTAACTATGGCTACACCTTC
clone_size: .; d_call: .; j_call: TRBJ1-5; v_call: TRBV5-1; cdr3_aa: CASSREGAGQPQHF; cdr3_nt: TGCGCCAGCAGCCGAGAGGGAGCGGGTCAGCCCCAGCATTTT
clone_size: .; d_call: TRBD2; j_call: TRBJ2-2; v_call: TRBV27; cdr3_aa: CASSVGFGGSTGELFF; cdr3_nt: TGTGCCAGCAGTGTAGGGTTCGGGGGGAGCACCGGGGAGCTGTTTTTT
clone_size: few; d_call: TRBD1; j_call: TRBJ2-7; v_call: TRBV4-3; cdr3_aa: CASSQDRDRGTYEQYF; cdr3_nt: TGCGCCAGCAGCCAAGATCGGGACAGGGGTACCTACGAGCAGTACTTC
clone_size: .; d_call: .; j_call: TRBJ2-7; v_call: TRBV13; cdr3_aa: CASSLGRAYEQYF; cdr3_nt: TGTGCCAGCAGCTTAGGCAGGGCCTACGAGCAGTACTTC
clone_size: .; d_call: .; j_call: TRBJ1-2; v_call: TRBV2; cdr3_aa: CASHRDTSVTNYGYTF; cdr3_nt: TGTGCCAGTCACCGGGACACCTCGGTGACTAACTATGGCTACACCTTC